These T cell receptor beta chains were read from a single sample in a study of shared clonotypes between healthy human individuals. Only in-frame clones appear in the TCRdb table, and some are missing; sequencing was by immunoSEQ multiplex PCR. The data show about 470,000 clones, 75% to 85% seen once. Specimen: PBMCs. The source of these receptors is a woman in her forties in good health. Some clones in this sample may be carry-over from other donors' samples. Each CDR3 is given with its conserved first and last residue. A D gene is named only where the DNA matches it firmly. A clone size is listed for some rows: how often the clone was seen (once, few, many), or a class if it is expanded.

abundance: NA; v_gene: TRBV7-9; d_gene: NA; j_gene: TRBJ2-3; CDR3aa: CASSLDPQENTQYF; CDR3nt: TGTGCCAGCAGCTTAGACCCACAGGAGAATACGCAGTATTTT
abundance: NA; v_gene: TRBV5-1; d_gene: NA; j_gene: TRBJ1-3; CDR3aa: CASSLVGSGNTIYF; CDR3nt: TGCGCCAGCAGCTTGGTAGGGTCTGGAAACACCATATATTTT
abundance: NA; v_gene: TRBV7-2; d_gene: NA; j_gene: TRBJ2-5; CDR3aa: CASSLGGRLQETQYF; CDR3nt: TGTGCCAGCAGCTTAGGCGGGCGGCTACAAGAGACCCAGTACTTC
abundance: NA; v_gene: TRBV30; d_gene: TRBD2; j_gene: TRBJ2-1; CDR3aa: CAWSLGSLAASLNEQFF; CDR3nt: TGTGCCTGGAGTTTGGGTTCACTAGCGGCTTCACTCAATGAGCAGTTCTTC
abundance: NA; v_gene: TRBV28; d_gene: TRBD1; j_gene: TRBJ1-3; CDR3aa: CASSLGGGQGNTIYF; CDR3nt: TGTGCCAGCAGTTTAGGGGGGGGACAGGGAAACACCATATATTTT
abundance: NA; v_gene: TRBV6-6; d_gene: NA; j_gene: TRBJ2-7; CDR3aa: CASSYSIGTYEQYF; CDR3nt: TGTGCCAGCAGTTACTCGATAGGAACCTACGAGCAGTACTTC
abundance: NA; v_gene: TRBV7-2; d_gene: NA; j_gene: TRBJ2-5; CDR3aa: CASSSTDYPEKTQYF; CDR3nt: TGTGCCAGCAGCTCAACGGACTACCCGGAGAAGACCCAGTACTTC
abundance: once; v_gene: TRBV5-1; d_gene: NA; j_gene: TRBJ1-1; CDR3aa: CASSAGPSTDTEAFF; CDR3nt: TGCGCCAGCAGCGCCGGACCTAGTACGGACACTGAAGCTTTCTTT
abundance: NA; v_gene: TRBV28; d_gene: NA; j_gene: TRBJ1-2; CDR3aa: CATQAPYGYTF; CDR3nt: TGTGCCACACAGGCCCCCTATGGCTACACCTTC
abundance: NA; v_gene: TRBV7-3; d_gene: NA; j_gene: TRBJ2-1; CDR3aa: CASSSVAGGHLRGEQFF; CDR3nt: TGTGCCAGCAGCTCTGTAGCCGGGGGACACCTACGTGGGGAGCAGTTCTTC
abundance: once; v_gene: TRBV7-2; d_gene: NA; j_gene: TRBJ1-1; CDR3aa: CASSLLANTEAFF; CDR3nt: TGTGCCAGCAGCCTCCTAGCGAACACTGAAGCTTTCTTT
abundance: NA; v_gene: TRBV13; d_gene: NA; j_gene: TRBJ1-5; CDR3aa: CASSSGGMDQPQHF; CDR3nt: TGTGCCAGCAGCTCGGGGGGAATGGATCAGCCCCAGCATTTT
abundance: NA; v_gene: TRBV7-9; d_gene: TRBD1; j_gene: TRBJ2-7; CDR3aa: CASSSNRGPYEQYF; CDR3nt: TGTGCCAGCAGCTCAAACAGGGGGCCATACGAGCAGTACTTC
abundance: many; v_gene: TRBV5-6; d_gene: NA; j_gene: TRBJ2-1; CDR3aa: CASSRPGQGWGEQFF; CDR3nt: TGTGCCAGCAGCCGTCCGGGGCAGGGGTGGGGTGAGCAGTTCTTC
abundance: NA; v_gene: TRBV5-1; d_gene: NA; j_gene: TRBJ2-7; CDR3aa: CASSSTRSYEQYF; CDR3nt: TGCGCCAGCAGCTCGACCCGCTCCTACGAGCAGTACTTC
abundance: NA; v_gene: TRBV2; d_gene: TRBD2; j_gene: TRBJ2-7; CDR3aa: CASNPSGNESGQYF; CDR3nt: TGTGCCAGCAATCCTAGCGGCAACGAGTCGGGGCAGTACTTC
abundance: NA; v_gene: TRBV29-1; d_gene: TRBD2; j_gene: TRBJ2-1; CDR3aa: CSVAGTSGTSSYNEQFF; CDR3nt: TGCAGCGTTGCCGGGACTAGCGGGACCAGCTCCTACAATGAGCAGTTCTTC
abundance: NA; v_gene: TRBV29-1; d_gene: TRBD1; j_gene: TRBJ2-1; CDR3aa: CSVGSSDRDNEQFF; CDR3nt: TGCAGCGTTGGGTCTTCCGACAGGGACAATGAGCAGTTCTTC
abundance: NA; v_gene: TRBV13; d_gene: NA; j_gene: TRBJ2-7; CDR3aa: CASRTSRQDSSYEQYF; CDR3nt: TGTGCCAGCAGAACTTCGAGACAGGATAGCTCCTACGAGCAGTACTTC
abundance: NA; v_gene: TRBV2; d_gene: NA; j_gene: TRBJ1-5; CDR3aa: CASRASGAVQPQHF; CDR3nt: TGTGCCAGCAGGGCGTCAGGGGCGGTTCAGCCCCAGCATTTT
abundance: NA; v_gene: TRBV5-1; d_gene: TRBD2; j_gene: TRBJ2-5; CDR3aa: CASSPTSGQETQYF; CDR3nt: TGCGCCAGCAGCCCTACTAGCGGACAAGAGACCCAGTACTTC
abundance: many; v_gene: TRBV13; d_gene: NA; j_gene: TRBJ2-3; CDR3aa: CASSFYGSPTDTQYF; CDR3nt: TGTGCCAGCAGCTTTTACGGGAGCCCCACAGATACGCAGTATTTT
abundance: few; v_gene: TRBV5-1; d_gene: NA; j_gene: TRBJ2-5; CDR3aa: CASSDSQETQYF; CDR3nt: TGCGCCAGCAGCGACTCGCAAGAGACCCAGTACTTC